This is a list of T cell receptor beta chains from one sample in a study of blood T cells in healthy people across ages. One entry per CDR3 protein, called by TCRdb with MiXCR from the 5' RACE reads. The sample contains some 1 million distinct CDR3 sequences, 35% to 50% of which appear only once. Material for sequencing was blood. These receptor sequences come from a woman aged 60 to 75 in good health. CDR3s include the opening cysteine and the closing phenylalanine or tryptophan. The size entry is marked missing in some rows and otherwise reads once, few, many or a size class.

TRBV5-5,few,TRBJ2-2,CASSPLPDSYNTGELFF
TRBV7-2,-,TRBJ2-6,CASSAKDGGGSGANVLTF
TRBV20-1,few,TRBJ1-4,CSARGRVGEKLFF
TRBV20-1,few,TRBJ2-7,CSARVEDRLYEQYF
TRBV29-1,-,TRBJ2-1,CSVPGQGFQDNEQFF
TRBV3-1,once,TRBJ1-3,CASSPRDGRSGNTIYF
TRBV20-1,-,TRBJ2-5,CSARETGGFPQETQYF
TRBV6-2/TRBV6-3,-,TRBJ2-7,CASSYPGLASLYYEQYF
TRBV20-1,-,TRBJ2-7,CSARDVRESYEQYF
TRBV20-1,few,TRBJ2-5,CSARGTSLGETQYF
TRBV5-1,-,TRBJ2-7,CASRTTGGTYEQYF
TRBV7-7,-,TRBJ2-1,CASSVQGARETQFF
TRBV27,few,TRBJ2-7,CASADRGPYEQYF
TRBV14,-,TRBJ2-3,CASSQVPIVSDTQYF
TRBV11-2,-,TRBJ2-3,CASSLWDTEPTDTQYF
TRBV15,-,TRBJ2-7,CATSSGYNEQYF
TRBV6-2/TRBV6-3,-,TRBJ2-1,CASINRGTSGYNEQFF
TRBV20-1,few,TRBJ1-2,CSTSRDAGYTF
TRBV2,once,TRBJ2-7,CASYTAYEQYF
TRBV7-9,-,TRBJ2-6,CASSLLRTGIYGANVLTF
TRBV5-1,few,TRBJ2-7,CASSPGTSGPPSYEQYF
TRBV7-9,-,-,CASSQGGTTQYF
TRBV14,-,-,CASSRAAIGYEQYF
TRBV21-1,few,TRBJ2-5,CASSPLDRIREQYF
TRBV25-1,few,TRBJ2-1,CASSRLPGTSGSYNEQFF
TRBV4-1,-,-,CASSRDPGLAGGRLAKNIQYF
TRBV5-6,-,TRBJ2-1,CASSLRVTNYNEQFF
TRBV10-3,-,-,CAIREGTSYEQYF
TRBV7-9,few,TRBJ2-5,CASSLLNSQETQYF
TRBV6-5,-,TRBJ2-2,CASQKNGATGELFF
TRBV2,-,TRBJ2-5,CASKGGSLRNQEETQYF
TRBV24-1,-,TRBJ2-7,CATSDLGSPYYEQYF
TRBV5-1,-,-,CASSPREGGYNEQYF
TRBV29-1,few,TRBJ2-3,CSAQRLAGGGADTQYF
TRBV27,once,TRBJ2-1,CASSMIGNEQFF
TRBV27,-,TRBJ2-7,CASSWDRGQGHYEQYF
TRBV20-1,once,TRBJ1-2,CSARPSGTPNYGYTF
TRBV29-1,many,TRBJ2-1,CSVEDPLTSGSYNEQFF
TRBV20-1,few,TRBJ2-4,CSARGGQGPQYF
TRBV20-1,-,TRBJ2-7,CSASKGREVIEQYF
TRBV5-1,-,TRBJ2-7,CASSLSTGAFYEQYF
TRBV5-1,-,TRBJ1-4,CASSIGKTNEKLFF
TRBV5-1,many,TRBJ2-1,CASSTGTSHYEQFF
TRBV27,-,TRBJ1-6,CASSLSRGYNSPLHF
TRBV6-2/TRBV6-3,-,TRBJ2-3,CASSQSLGIDTQYF
TRBV3-1,-,-,CASSQLQAGGSSYNEQYF
TRBV27,-,TRBJ1-5,CASSLSFAGSSQPQHF
TRBV12-3/TRBV12-4,few,TRBJ1-1,CASTPGAPAEAFF
TRBV5-5,-,TRBJ2-4,CASSQTEETQYF
TRBV30,few,TRBJ2-5,CAWSIQETQYF
TRBV3-1,-,TRBJ2-5,CASSQVGSGPYQETQYF
TRBV3-1,-,TRBJ1-1,CASSQVQSLDTEAFF
TRBV9,-,TRBJ2-7,CASSAGGVANYEQYF
TRBV27,few,TRBJ2-4,CASSLPPSWTKNIQYF